The 9 T cell receptor beta chains presented below share a single source sample, sequenced in a study of cytomegalovirus exposure and HLA in healthy donors (dated 2017 in TCRdb). Library generation was performed with the immunoSEQ multiplex PCR assay. The multiplex PCR relied on a mix of 60 forward primers for TCR Vbeta segments and 13 reverse primers for TCR Jbeta segments. This immuneACCESS table, as held by TCRdb, lists in-frame sequences with V and J called but not all clones. Of the missing ones, under half trace to an unresolved V gene in checked studies; the others have no known cause. This sample is represented by about 88,000 clones; approximately 90% of them were singletons. Around 2.3% of the sample is in the top ten clones. Sequenced input: PBMCs. The receptor set was obtained from a man younger than 35 in good health and CMV-seronegative.

The DNA of the CDR3 is TGTGCCAGCATGGCAGGGACAGGGAGAAGAACCGGGGAGCTGTTTTTT. It is translated as CASMAGTGRRTGELFF. The chain uses TRBV2 and TRBJ2-2; 9 bases line up with TRBD1. The germline V gene has CDR1 SNHLY and CDR2 FYNNEI. This CDR3 region has 16 residues. V dropped 7 bases and J dropped 5; count of bases not matched to a gene: 11.

The chain joins TRBV7-9 to TRBJ2-5; the D gene is possibly TRBD1 (6 bases). TRBJ2-7 explains the end of the DNA better; the J call may be wrong. This CDR3 region has 14 residues. CDR1 is SEHNR and CDR2 is FQNEAQ in the germline V gene (reference sequence). CDR3 coding DNA: TGTGCCAGCAGCCCGAGCCTACAGGGTTACGAGCAGTACTTC. It translates to CASSPSLQGYEQYF.

The V call is TRBV27, the J call TRBJ1-5; TRBD1 is a possible D gene (6 bases). The V gene lost 2 bases and the J gene lost 7 bases, with 9 bases spanning the gap. Germline V lookup: CDR1 MNHEY, CDR2 SMNVEV (reference sequence). CDR3 size: 13 residues. This CDR3 reads CASSLVQGQPQHF. The CDR3 coding sequence is TGTGCCAGCAGTTTAGTGCAGGGGCAGCCCCAGCATTTT.

This clone appeared a few times. The V call is TRBV6-6, the J call TRBJ1-1; no reliable D call. The germline CDR1 and CDR2 sequences are MNHNY and SVGAGI (reference sequence). V was trimmed by 4 bases and J by 5 bases, leaving 5 bases between them. This CDR3 comprises 11 residues. The CDR3 DNA follows: TGTGCCAGCAGTTTCAGGACTGAAGCTTTCTTT. Amino acid sequence: CASSFRTEAFF.

V is TRBV19 and J is TRBJ2-2; D may be TRBD1 (6 bases). Per germline, CDR1 LNHDA and CDR2 SQIVND (reference sequence). This CDR3 comprises 16 residues. V was shortened by 1 base and J by 0 bases, with 9 bases between the two germline ends. The CDR3 nucleotides are TGTGCCAGTAGTATAGTCCGGACAGCGAACACCGGGGAGCTGTTTTTT. Translated: CASSIVRTANTGELFF.

The chain carries TRBV5-1 and TRBJ2-1; 9 bases agree with TRBD2. The CDR3 is made up of 15 amino acids. Germline-derived CDR1 and CDR2 are SGHRS and YFSETQ. V lost 2 bases and J lost 7; bases outside the gene matches: 7. This CDR3 reads CASSFGAGGVNEQFF. In nucleotides, the CDR3 is TGCGCCAGCAGCTTTGGCGCGGGAGGGGTAAATGAGCAGTTCTTC.

The gene calls are TRBV4-2 and TRBJ2-2, with TRBD2 as a possible D gene (6 bases). In germline, CDR1 is LGHNA, CDR2 YNFKEQ. V was shortened by 4 bases and J by 3 bases, with 18 bases between the two germline ends. The CDR3 totals 17 residues. The CDR3 nucleotides read TGTGCCAGCAGCCGAAAACTAGGGAGGCGAGACACCGGGGAGCTGTTTTTT. Its protein is CASSRKLGRRDTGELFF.

The rearrangement joins TRBV11-3 to TRBJ2-6; possibly TRBD2 for D (5 bases). Looked up from germline, CDR1 is SGHNT and CDR2 is YENEEA. The CDR3 has 16 amino acids. Trimming cost V 4 bases and J 4 bases, with 14 bases left between them. CDR3 bases: TGTGCCAGCAGCTCCTCCCGGGGTTCCGGGGCCAACGTCCTGACTTTC. This encodes CASSSSRGSGANVLTF.

This clone was detected only a few times. The rearrangement joins TRBV19 to TRBJ2-7; 10 nucleotides match TRBD1. The CDR3 runs 15 residues. The V segment lost 6 bases and the J segment 2 bases; nucleotides outside the gene matches: 7. Germline V lookup: CDR1 LNHDA, CDR2 SQIVND (reference sequence). The CDR3 loop is CASSISGQGTYEQYF. The CDR3 DNA reads as TGTGCCAGTAGCATATCGGGACAGGGGACCTACGAGCAGTACTTC.